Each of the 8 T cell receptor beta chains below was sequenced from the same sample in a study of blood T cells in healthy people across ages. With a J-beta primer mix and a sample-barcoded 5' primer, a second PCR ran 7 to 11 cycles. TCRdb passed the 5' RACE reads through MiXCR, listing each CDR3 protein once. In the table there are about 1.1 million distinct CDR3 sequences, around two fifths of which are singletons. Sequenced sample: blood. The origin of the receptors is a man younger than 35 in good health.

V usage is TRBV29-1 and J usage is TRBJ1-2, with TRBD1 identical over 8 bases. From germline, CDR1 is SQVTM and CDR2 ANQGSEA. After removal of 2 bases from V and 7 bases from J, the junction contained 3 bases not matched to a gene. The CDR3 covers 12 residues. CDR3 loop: CSVEPGQAGYTF. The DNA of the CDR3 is TGCAGCGTTGAACCGGGACAGGCTGGCTACACCTTC.

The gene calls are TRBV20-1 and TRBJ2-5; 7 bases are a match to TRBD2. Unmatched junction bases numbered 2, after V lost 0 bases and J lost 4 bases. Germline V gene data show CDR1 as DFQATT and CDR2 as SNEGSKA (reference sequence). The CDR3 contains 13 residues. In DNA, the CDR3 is TGCAGTGCTAGAGAAGCGGGGACAGAGACCCAGTACTTC. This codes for CSAREAGTETQYF.

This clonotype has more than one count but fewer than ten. CDR3 residues: CASSFVQGTVTDTQYF. The DNA for the CDR3 is TGCGCCAGCAGCTTTGTCCAGGGAACAGTCACAGATACGCAGTATTTT. The chain links TRBV5-1 to TRBJ2-3, with D maybe TRBD1 (5 bases). Per the germline V gene, CDR1 is SGHRS and CDR2 is YFSETQ. Trimming took 2 bases from V and 2 from J, leaving 15 bases between them. The CDR3 spans 16 residues.

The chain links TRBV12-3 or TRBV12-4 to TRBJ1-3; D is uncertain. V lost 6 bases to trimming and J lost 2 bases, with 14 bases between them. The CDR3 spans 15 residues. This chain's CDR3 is CASSFRRIPGNTIYF. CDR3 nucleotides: TGTGCCAGCAGCTTCAGACGGATACCTGGAAACACCATATATTTT.

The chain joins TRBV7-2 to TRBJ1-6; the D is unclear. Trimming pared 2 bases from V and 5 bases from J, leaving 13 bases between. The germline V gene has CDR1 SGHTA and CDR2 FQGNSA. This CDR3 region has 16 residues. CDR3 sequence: CASSLILWQDNSPLHF. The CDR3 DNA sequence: TGTGCCAGCAGCTTAATTTTGTGGCAGGATAATTCACCCCTCCACTTT.

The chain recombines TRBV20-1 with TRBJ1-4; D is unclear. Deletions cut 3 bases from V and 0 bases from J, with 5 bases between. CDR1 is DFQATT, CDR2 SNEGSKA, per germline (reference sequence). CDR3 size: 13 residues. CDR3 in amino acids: CSARVSTNEKLFF. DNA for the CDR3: TGCAGTGCTAGGGTTTCAACTAATGAAAAACTGTTTTTT.

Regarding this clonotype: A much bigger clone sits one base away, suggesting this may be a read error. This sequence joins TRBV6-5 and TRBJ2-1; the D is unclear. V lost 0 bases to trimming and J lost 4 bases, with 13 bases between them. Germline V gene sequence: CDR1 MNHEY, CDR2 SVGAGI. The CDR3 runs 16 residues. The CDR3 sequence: CASSYSVLKTYNEQFF. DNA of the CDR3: TGTGCCAGCAGTTACTCGGTTCTCAAGACTTACAATGAGCAGTTCTTC.

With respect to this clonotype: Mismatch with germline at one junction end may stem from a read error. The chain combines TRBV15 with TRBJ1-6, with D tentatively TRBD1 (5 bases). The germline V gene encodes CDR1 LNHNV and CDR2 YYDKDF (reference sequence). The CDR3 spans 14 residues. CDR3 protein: CATSRQGDKSPLHF. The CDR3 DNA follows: TGTGCCACCAGCAGACAGGGTGATAAATCACCCCTCCACTTT.